The clone carrying this TCR beta chain came up many times. Its antigen is currently unknown. Data came from immunoSEQ multiplex PCR; TCRdb stores just in-frame clones and leaves some out. The table includes around 62,000 clones, 65% to 80% detected once. The CDR3 runs 15 residues. The germline V gene encodes CDR1 SGHAT and CDR2 FQNNGV. V trimming: 3 bases; J trimming: 4 bases; junction bases outside the gene matches: 7. The patients had HPV-negative, locally advanced oral cavity squamous cell carcinoma. This entry comes from a study of neoadjuvant anti-PD-1 for oral cavity cancer. About the research overall: Around day 43, patients without progression received a fourth nivolumab dose before surgery.

Study results and caveats: With a few patients per group, TCR findings need larger cohorts.

The chain joins TRBV11-2 to TRBJ2-7; TRBD1 matches at 9 bases. Specimen: PBMCs, collected before nivolumab (anti-PD-1) treatment. The origin of this receptor is a person between 35 and 79 years old with oral cavity squamous cell carcinoma. The CDR3 region has the DNA TGTGCCAGCAGCTTCGTCGCTGGACAGGGGTACGAGCAGTACTTC. It is translated as CASSFVAGQGYEQYF.